This entry describes one TCR beta chain. No antigen is known for it. The CDR3 consists of 14 residues. V was trimmed by 0 bases and J by 5 bases, leaving 11 bases between them. Germline values: CDR1 KGHSH, CDR2 LQKENI. The PCR made use of 60 Vbeta and 13 Jbeta primers. As handled by the study authors: There were 80 million to 95 million unique TCR beta chains by a later count, and approximately 11 million of them were shared. The assay was immunoSEQ multiplex PCR, and TCRdb's table has in-frame clones only and misses some. Clone size and V and J calls were adopted from that table, with D and trimming inferred from the DNA. The sample shows some 150,000 clones, 65% to 85% of them seen only once. This record belongs to a study of cytomegalovirus exposure and HLA in healthy donors. Whole-study results and caveats: Another analysis was done later, and it associated approximately 18,000 TCR beta sequences with HLA alleles at 0.05 false discovery rate.

V and J are TRBV18 and TRBJ2-7; D perhaps matches TRBD1 (5 bases). The sequence came from a woman aged 45-60 years in good health and CMV-seropositive. The sequencing input was PBMCs. The CDR3 spells CASSPPARDHEQYF. The CDR3 DNA reads as TGTGCCAGCTCACCACCGGCCAGGGATCACGAGCAGTACTTC.